What follows are 4 T cell receptor beta chains derived from one specimen sequenced in a study of blood T cell repertoires in COVID-19. Assay: immunoSEQ multiplex PCR; the TCRdb copy retains only in-frame clones and omits some. There are around 190,000 clones in the sample; approximately 85% occur only once, and around 7.8% lies in the top ten. The material sequenced was peripheral blood. The receptors here all came from a woman aged 55-70 years with acute or convalescent COVID-19.

The rearrangement uses TRBV6-1 and TRBJ2-5; a possible D gene is TRBD2 (6 bases). Germline V gene sequence: CDR1 MNHNS, CDR2 SASEGT. The length of the CDR3 is 16 residues. Trimming left V 0 bases short and J 5 bases short, with 16 bases between. The CDR3 nucleotides are TGTGCCAGCAGTGAAGCGGCGGGGACCCCTGGGGAGACCCAGTACTTC. Protein sequence: CASSEAAGTPGETQYF.

In its sample, this clone was seen once. The V and J genes are TRBV7-3 and TRBJ2-2; TRBD1 aligns across 7 bases. CDR1 and CDR2 from the germline V gene are SGHTA and FQGTGA. Germline trimming cut 5 bases from V and 5 bases from J; bases unmatched to any gene: 2. CDR3 length: 13 amino acids. The CDR3 region has the DNA TGTGCCAGCAGCCAGGACAGGACCGGGGAGCTGTTTTTT. Residues: CASSQDRTGELFF.

V usage is TRBV29-1 and J usage is TRBJ2-7; 8 nucleotides agree with TRBD1. Germline loops: CDR1 SQVTM, CDR2 ANQGSEA. Germline trimming cut 6 bases from V and 6 bases from J; bases unmatched to any gene: 7. The CDR3 has 12 amino acids. The CDR3 sequence: CSVSGGAGEQYF. The DNA for the CDR3 is TGCAGCGTCTCAGGGGGCGCCGGCGAGCAGTACTTC.

The genes are TRBV3-1 (or the pseudogene TRBV3-2) and TRBJ2-1; TRBD2 aligns across 12 bases. V dropped 5 bases and J dropped 8; count of bases not matched to a gene: 10. The CDR3 length is 16 residues. The V gene's germline CDR1 is LGHDT and CDR2 YNNKEL (reference sequence). CDR3 amino acids: CASSSLAGGPSDEQFF. The DNA for the CDR3 is TGTGCCAGCAGCAGCCTAGCGGGAGGGCCTTCCGATGAGCAGTTCTTC.